This entry features one TCR beta chain sequence. This specimen belongs to a study of early T cells in non-severe SARS-CoV-2 infection. TCRdb passed the 5' RACE reads through MiXCR, listing each CDR3 protein once. The data hold about 64,000 distinct CDR3 sequences, with about 11% observed a single time. The CDR3 is 14 residues long. Trimming removed 4 bases from V and 4 bases from J, with 14 bases in between. CDR1 and CDR2 (germline): SGHNT, YYREEE (reference sequence). The receptor's source is an adult who was a healthcare worker with PCR-confirmed SARS-CoV-2 infection or an uninfected control (not recorded which). The chain uses TRBV5-4 and TRBJ2-5; no clear D. This specimen was whole blood, taken at baseline. The CDR3 here is CASSLDRPPETQYF. The CDR3 DNA sequence: TGTGCCAGCAGCCTGGACCGCCCGCCAGAGACCCAGTACTTC.